This T cell receptor beta chain was observed in a study of cytomegalovirus exposure and HLA in healthy donors. The study, taken as a whole, reports: Being productive about 87% or about 30% of the time was typical of most TCR beta V segments in an earlier analysis. Another analysis was done later, and it associated approximately 15,000 TCR beta sequences with HLA alleles at 0.05 false discovery rate.

Points on this clone: The antigen remains unidentified.

The CDR3 covers 14 residues. After removal of 6 bases from V and 2 bases from J, the junction contained 5 bases not matched to a gene. Germline V gene data show CDR1 as MNHNY and CDR2 as SVGAGI (reference sequence). Researchers ran the PCR with 60 Vbeta and 13 Jbeta primers. Generated by immunoSEQ multiplex PCR, the TCRdb table keeps only in-frame clones and is missing some. The table lists under 150,000 clones, 70% to 85% of them singletons. This clonotype was sampled from a boy aged 5-17 years in good health and CMV-seronegative. This chain connects TRBV6-6 to TRBJ2-5, with 8 bases lining up with TRBD2. Sequenced sample: PBMCs. The DNA for the CDR3 is TGTGCCAGCAGCGGGACTAGGGAACAAGAGACCCAGTACTTC. It is translated as CASSGTREQETQYF.